A single sample is the source of the 5 T cell receptor beta chains below, sequenced in a study of cytomegalovirus exposure and HLA in healthy donors. Vbeta (60) and Jbeta (13) primers were used in the PCR. Sequenced by immunoSEQ multiplex PCR; TCRdb stores in-frame clones only, minus some. The table records 90,000 to 120,000 clones, 77% of them present only once. Sample: PBMCs. These receptors originate from a male donor in good health and CMV-seronegative.

J is TRBJ2-3 and V is TRBV19; D is perhaps TRBD2 (6 bases). With 5 bases removed from V and 6 bases from J, the gap between germline ends came to 24 bases. This CDR3 contains 17 residues. Germline CDR1 reads LNHDA; CDR2 reads SQIVND (reference sequence). CDR3 in amino acids: CASSVGTFGLIRDTQYF. The CDR3 DNA follows: TGTGCCAGTAGTGTCGGGACTTTCGGCCTTATCAGGGATACGCAGTATTTT.

The rearrangement joins TRBV4-1 to TRBJ2-7; D is perhaps TRBD2 (6 bases). The CDR3 covers 13 residues. Looked up from germline, CDR1 is MGHRA and CDR2 is YSYEKL. The V end was cut by 5 bases, the J end by 3 bases, with 11 bases between. CDR3 DNA sequence: TGCGCCAGCAGCTCCCGGGACTTCTACGAGCAGTACTTC. It codes for CASSSRDFYEQYF.

The CDR3 nucleotides are TGTGCCAGCAGTGGGGCCCTATCCAGAAACACCATATATTTT. The encoded protein is CASSGALSRNTIYF. This chain uses TRBV2 with TRBJ1-3; D unclear. Deletions cut 4 bases from V and 5 bases from J, with 12 bases between. Germline V gene data show CDR1 as SNHLY and CDR2 as FYNNEI. The CDR3 runs 14 residues.

The V gene is TRBV19, the J gene TRBJ1-3; D is unclear. CDR1 and CDR2 from the germline V gene are LNHDA and SQIVND (reference sequence). With 5 bases removed from V and 3 bases from J, the gap between germline ends came to 17 bases. The CDR3 length is 16 residues. The CDR3 protein is CASSLQSEGGGNTIYF. The CDR3, as DNA: TGTGCCAGTAGTCTCCAGTCGGAGGGAGGTGGAAACACCATATATTTT.

The chain has TRBV6-5 and TRBJ2-3; tentatively, D is TRBD2 (6 bases). V gave up 0 bases and J gave up 4 bases, with 14 bases separating them. Germline V gene lookup returns CDR1 MNHEY and CDR2 SVGAGI. The length of the CDR3 is 16 residues. CDR3 DNA: TGTGCCAGCAGTTACTCGATATGGAGGGAGGCAGATACGCAGTATTTT. Translating it yields CASSYSIWREADTQYF.